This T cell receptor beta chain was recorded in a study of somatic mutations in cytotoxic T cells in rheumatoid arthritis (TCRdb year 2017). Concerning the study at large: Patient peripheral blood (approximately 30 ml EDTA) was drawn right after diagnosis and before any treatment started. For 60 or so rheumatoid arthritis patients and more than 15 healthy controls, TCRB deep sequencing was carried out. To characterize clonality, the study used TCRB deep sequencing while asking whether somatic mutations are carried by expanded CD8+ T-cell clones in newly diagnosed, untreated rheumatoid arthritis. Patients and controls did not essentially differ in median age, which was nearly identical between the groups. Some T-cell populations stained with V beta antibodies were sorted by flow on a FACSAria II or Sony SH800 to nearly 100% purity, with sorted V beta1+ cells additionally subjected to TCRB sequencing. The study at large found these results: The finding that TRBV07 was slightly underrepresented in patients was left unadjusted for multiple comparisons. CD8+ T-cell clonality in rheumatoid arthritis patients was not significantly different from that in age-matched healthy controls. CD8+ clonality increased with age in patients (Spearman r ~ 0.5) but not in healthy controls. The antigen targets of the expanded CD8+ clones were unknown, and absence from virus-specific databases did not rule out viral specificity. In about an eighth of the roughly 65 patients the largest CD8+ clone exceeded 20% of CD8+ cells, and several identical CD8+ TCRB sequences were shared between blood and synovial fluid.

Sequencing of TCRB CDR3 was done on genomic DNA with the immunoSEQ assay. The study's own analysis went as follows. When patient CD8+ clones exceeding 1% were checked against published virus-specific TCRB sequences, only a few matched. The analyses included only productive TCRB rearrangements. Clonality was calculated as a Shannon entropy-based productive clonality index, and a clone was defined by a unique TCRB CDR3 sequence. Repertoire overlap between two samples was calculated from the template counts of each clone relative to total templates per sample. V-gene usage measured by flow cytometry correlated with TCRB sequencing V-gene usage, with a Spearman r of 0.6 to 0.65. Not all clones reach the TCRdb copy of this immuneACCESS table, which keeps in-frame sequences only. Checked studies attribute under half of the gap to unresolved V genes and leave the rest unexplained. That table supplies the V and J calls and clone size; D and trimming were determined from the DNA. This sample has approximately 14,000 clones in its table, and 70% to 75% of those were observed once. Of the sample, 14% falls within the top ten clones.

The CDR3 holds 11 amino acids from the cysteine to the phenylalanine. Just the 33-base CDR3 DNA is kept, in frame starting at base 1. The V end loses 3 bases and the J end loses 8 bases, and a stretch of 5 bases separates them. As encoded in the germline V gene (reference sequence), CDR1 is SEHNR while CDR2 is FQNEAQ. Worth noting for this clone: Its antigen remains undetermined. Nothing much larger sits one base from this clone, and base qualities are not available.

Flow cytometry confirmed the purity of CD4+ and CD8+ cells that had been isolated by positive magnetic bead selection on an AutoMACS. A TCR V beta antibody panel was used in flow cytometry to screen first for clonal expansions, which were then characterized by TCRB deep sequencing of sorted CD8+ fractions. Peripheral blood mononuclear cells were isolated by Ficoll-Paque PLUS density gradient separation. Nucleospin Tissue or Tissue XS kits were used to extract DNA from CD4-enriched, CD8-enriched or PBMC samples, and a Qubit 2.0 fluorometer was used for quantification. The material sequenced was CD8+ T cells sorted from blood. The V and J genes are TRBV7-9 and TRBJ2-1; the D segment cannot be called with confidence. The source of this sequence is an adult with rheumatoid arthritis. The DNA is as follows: TGTGCCAGCAGCTTTACTGATGAGCAGTTCTTC. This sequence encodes CASSFTDEQFF.